These 6 T cell receptor beta chains share one sample of origin, sequenced in a study of T cells in Graves' hyperthyroidism and ophthalmopathy. It was RNA transcripts that yielded the amplified TCR beta CDR3 regions. Using the HTBI primer set, a first-round RT-PCR was run on the TCR CDR3. One entry per CDR3 protein, called by TCRdb with MiXCR from the multiplex PCR reads. Of over 450,000 distinct CDR3 sequences in the sample, over 15% were seen once. Material: blood. The receptor source for this set is a woman younger than 30 with Graves' ophthalmopathy.

This clonotype turned up a few times. The chain carries TRBV27 and TRBJ2-6; no clear D. The CDR3 covers 19 residues. Germline lookup yields CDR1 MNHEY and CDR2 SMNVEV (reference sequence). Between the trimmed V and J ends, which lost 4 bases and 0 bases, there was a span of 19 bases. CDR3 residues: CASSSDFRRVTSGANVLTF. CDR3 bases: TGTGCCAGCAGTTCCGATTTCCGTCGGGTAACCTCTGGGGCCAACGTCCTGACTTTC.

The chain employs TRBV18 and TRBJ1-2, with a tentative D call TRBD1 (6 bases). Per the germline V gene, CDR1 is KGHSH and CDR2 is LQKENI. Trimming took off 2 bases at V and 3 bases at J, with 16 bases between the two ends. CDR3 length: 16 amino acids. Here the CDR3 reads CASSPGGVNSDYGYTF. The DNA for the CDR3 is TGTGCCAGCTCACCAGGGGGCGTTAATTCCGACTATGGCTACACCTTC. The full variable domain, completed using reference TRBV18 and TRBJ1-2, is NAGVMQNPRHLVRRRGQEARLRCSPMKGHSHVYWYRQLPEEGLKFMVYLQKENIIDESGMPKERFSAEFPKEGPSILRIQQVVRGDSAAYFCASSPGGVNSDYGYTFGSGTRLTVV.

The V call is TRBV4-3, the J call TRBJ2-6, with 12 bases aligning to TRBD1. CDR1 is LGHNA and CDR2 is YSLEER in the germline V gene. The CDR3 has 17 amino acids. After removal of 4 bases from V and 3 bases from J, the junction contained 4 bases not matched to a gene. CDR3 DNA sequence: TGCGCCAGCAGCCGGGACAGGGGGCAAGGTGGGGCCAACGTCCTGACTTTC. Translated, it gives CASSRDRGQGGANVLTF.

This clonotype was recorded a few times. The chain has TRBV15 and TRBJ1-1, with D perhaps TRBD1 (5 bases). CDR1 is LNHNV, CDR2 YYDKDF, per germline (reference sequence). V lost 0 bases and J 5 bases, leaving 13 bases between the germline ends. CDR3 length: 15 residues. The CDR3 sequence: CATSRDRSGRTEAFF. CDR3 nucleotides: TGTGCCACCAGCAGAGATCGCTCAGGGCGGACTGAAGCTTTCTTT.

Only a few counts were recorded for this clonotype. The chain recombines TRBV30 with TRBJ1-6; no clear D. Germline V gene data show CDR1 as GTSNPN and CDR2 as SVGIG (reference sequence). The ends were cut back, 2 bases at V and 15 bases at J, with 14 bases in the middle. The length of the CDR3 is 12 residues. CDR3 nucleotide sequence: TGTGCCTGGAGTCCCCTAGACCGGGACCTCCACTTT. Translation: CAWSPLDRDLHF.

The sample holds a few counts of this clonotype. V and J are TRBV7-9 and TRBJ2-1; 11 bases agree with TRBD1. V shed 3 bases and J 9 bases; nucleotides not matched to a gene: 10. Germline V gene lookup returns CDR1 SEHNR and CDR2 FQNEAQ (reference sequence). This CDR3 is 16 amino acids long. The CDR3 spells CASSLGQGGPGGEQFF. CDR3 bases: TGTGCCAGCAGCTTGGGACAGGGGGGACCAGGGGGTGAGCAGTTCTTC.